This TCR beta chain was retrieved from a study of blood T cell repertoires in COVID-19. Study-wide background: Spain, Italy and the United States supplied samples that represented acute and convalescent COVID-19. PBMCs, B-cell-depleted T cells, or T cells provided the cDNA or gDNA that made up the material.

As originally analysed: Amplification with reference gene primers provided the estimates of nucleated cell counts. TCRdb's copy holds only in-frame clones and misses some; the assay was immunoSEQ multiplex PCR. The DNA was the basis for D and trimming; V, J and clone size are from that table. The sample carries over 150,000 clones, 80% to 90% recorded once. The CDR3 runs to 14 residues. The germline V gene has CDR1 MNHEY and CDR2 SMNVEV (reference sequence). V was pared by 2 bases and J by 5 bases, with 12 bases between. This clone came up once. The sequenced sample was peripheral blood. This receptor was taken from a man younger than 35 who had recovered from COVID-19. V is TRBV27 and J is TRBJ1-1; D gene ambiguous. CDR3 residues: CASSLLGRGTEAFF. DNA for the CDR3: TGTGCCAGCAGTTTACTGGGCCGGGGTACTGAAGCTTTCTTT.